The sample holds a few counts of the clone carrying this TCR beta chain. The use of a sample-barcoded 5' primer and a J-beta primer mix characterized a second PCR of roughly 6 to 11 cycles. From the 5' RACE reads, TCRdb called clonotypes with MiXCR, one entry per CDR3 protein. The table shows 700,000 or so distinct CDR3 sequences, with 20% to 25% occurring only once. The sample belongs to a study of blood T cells in healthy people across ages. The clonotype originates from an older man in good health. The source material was blood.

The DNA for the CDR3 is TGTGCCAGCAGGGACCGGACTAGCGGGGGGACTTACAATGAGCAGTTCTTC. Amino acids: CASRDRTSGGTYNEQFF. The genes are TRBV28 and TRBJ2-1; 14 nucleotides match TRBD2. V gave up 6 bases and J gave up 4 bases; unmatched junction bases: 8. The CDR3 consists of 17 residues. Germline CDR1 reads MDHEN; CDR2 reads SYDVKM. Full variable domain (missing parts from reference TRBV28 and TRBJ2-1): DVKVTQSSRYLVKRTGEKVFLECVQDMDHENMFWYRQDPGLGLRLIYFSYDVKMKEKGDIPEGYSVSREKKERFSLILESASTNQTSMYLCASRDRTSGGTYNEQFFGPGTRLTVL.